The 21 T cell receptor beta chains in this list originate from one sample, sequenced in a study of beta chain features in type 1 diabetes. cDNA synthesis used the whole RNA isolate, giving expressed TCRB sequences. TCRdb's copy holds only in-frame clones and misses some; the assay was immunoSEQ multiplex PCR. Of roughly 370,000 clones listed, around 13% are singletons. Sequenced material: naive CD4+ T cells from blood. The receptors originated from a man aged 30 to 45 in good health.

This clone showed up just a few times. V usage is TRBV4-1 and J usage is TRBJ2-7; a weak D match, TRBD1 (6 bases). V was clipped by 1 base and J by 1 base, with 17 bases between them. Germline V gene lookup returns CDR1 MGHRA and CDR2 YSYEKL. The CDR3 extends over 17 amino acids. CDR3 loop: CASSQAVDRRLSYEQYF. The CDR3 DNA reads TGCGCCAGCAGCCAAGCCGTGGACAGACGGCTTTCCTACGAGCAGTACTTC.

The CDR3 protein is CASRREPAVSQYF. The CDR3 DNA reads TGCGCCAGCAGGCGCGAACCGGCCGTGTCGCAGTATTTT. The chain combines TRBV5-1 with TRBJ2-3; D gene uncertain. From germline, CDR1 is SGHRS and CDR2 YFSETQ. The V gene lost 5 bases and the J gene lost 10 bases, with 17 bases spanning the gap. The CDR3 has 13 residues.

This clone was counted only a few times. This chain links TRBV7-9 with TRBJ1-2; the D is unclear. Germline V lookup: CDR1 SEHNR, CDR2 FQNEAQ (reference sequence). CDR3 length: 11 amino acids. V dropped 5 bases and J dropped 4 bases, with 5 bases sitting between them. The CDR3 region is CASSISYGYTF. Written as DNA, the CDR3 is TGTGCCAGCAGCATTTCCTATGGCTACACCTTC.

This clone was recorded a few times. The sample contains more than one DNA sequence encoding this CDR3. V usage is TRBV29-1 and J usage is TRBJ2-5; no firm D call. CDR1 is SQVTM and CDR2 is ANQGSEA in the germline V gene. V was clipped by 5 bases and J by 2 bases, with 9 bases between them. The length of the CDR3 is 12 residues. In nucleotides, the CDR3 is TGCAGCGTTCGAAGTATACAAGAGACCCAGTACTTC. Its translation: CSVRSIQETQYF.

This clone was counted between two and nine times. The rearrangement joins TRBV9 to TRBJ2-5; the D gene is possibly TRBD1 (6 bases). V gave up 4 bases and J gave up 5 bases, with 15 bases separating them. The CDR3 spans 14 residues. Per the germline V gene, CDR1 is SGDLS and CDR2 is YYNGEE. The CDR3 protein is CASSSGTRGETQYF. Here the CDR3 DNA reads TGTGCCAGCAGCTCTGGGACGAGGGGGGAGACCCAGTACTTC.

This clone came up a few times. The chain links TRBV7-2 to TRBJ2-3, with D maybe TRBD1 (6 bases). Germline CDR1 SGHTA, CDR2 FQGNSA. The V end was cut by 6 bases, the J end by 5 bases, with 15 bases between. There are 14 residues in the CDR3. The CDR3 DNA follows: TGTGCCAGCAGTTTTTACAGGGCCGGAGATACGCAGTATTTT. Amino acid sequence: CASSFYRAGDTQYF.

The J gene is TRBJ1-6, the V gene TRBV7-2; unclear D gene. The CDR3 runs 12 residues. Looked up from germline, CDR1 is SGHTA and CDR2 is FQGNSA. V lost 1 base and J 10 bases, leaving 5 bases between the germline ends. Here the CDR3 reads CASSLVLSPLHF. The DNA of the CDR3 is TGTGCCAGCAGCTTAGTGTTATCACCCCTCCACTTT.

The chain couples TRBV25-1 to TRBJ1-5; D is undetermined. The CDR3 is 14 amino acids. V lost 3 bases, J lost 2 bases, and 8 bases lay in between. The germline V gene encodes CDR1 MGHDK and CDR2 SYGVNS. This CDR3 reads CASSDFGGNQPQHF. Written as DNA, the CDR3 is TGTGCCAGCAGTGATTTTGGGGGCAATCAGCCCCAGCATTTT.

This clone occurred a few times. V usage is TRBV7-6 and J usage is TRBJ2-5; 10 positions match TRBD2. Germline V gives CDR1 SGHVS, CDR2 FNYEAQ. This CDR3 has 15 amino acids. The trim removed 4 bases at V and 1 base at J, leaving 3 bases unmatched. Here the CDR3 reads CASSSLAGAQETQYF. CDR3 nucleotides: TGTGCCAGCAGCTCGCTAGCGGGAGCCCAAGAGACCCAGTACTTC.

This clone came up once. The V and J genes are TRBV9 and TRBJ2-5, with D perhaps TRBD1 (5 bases). CDR3 length: 15 residues. Germline V lookup: CDR1 SGDLS, CDR2 YYNGEE. The V and J ends lost 1 base and 2 bases respectively, with 12 bases between them. Written as DNA, the CDR3 is TGTGCCAGCAGCGTAAGCCCCCAGGGACAAGAGACCCAGTACTTC. Translating it yields CASSVSPQGQETQYF.

This clone was seen more than once but under ten times. This chain uses TRBV10-3 with TRBJ2-5; 9 nucleotides agree with TRBD1. The CDR3 consists of 16 residues. With 10 bases clipped from V and 4 bases from J, the junction kept 16 bases outside the gene matches. Germline V CDR1 and CDR2: ENHRY, SYGVKD. In nucleotides, the CDR3 is TGTGCCACCTCTCGATCGGGGACAGGGCCTCTAGAGACCCAGTACTTC. This translates into CATSRSGTGPLETQYF.

V and J are TRBV29-1 and TRBJ2-5; tentatively, D is TRBD2 (5 bases). The DNA end is more similar to TRBJ2-7, so the J call may be wrong. The CDR3 loop spans 15 amino acids. Germline-derived CDR1 and CDR2 are SQVTM and ANQGSEA. The CDR3 region has the DNA TGCAGCGTTGAAGATAATCGAGGGTACTCCTACGAGCAGTACTTC. Its translation is CSVEDNRGYSYEQYF.

This clone has just a few counts. This chain joins TRBV4-3 and TRBJ2-1; no firm D call. Per the germline V gene, CDR1 is LGHNA and CDR2 is YSLEER. This CDR3 has 16 residues. Trimming pared 5 bases from V and 8 bases from J, leaving 22 bases between. CDR3 protein: CASSNKIDWPRDEQFF. CDR3 coding DNA: TGCGCCAGCAGCAACAAGATTGACTGGCCGCGTGATGAGCAGTTCTTC.

The gene calls are TRBV5-4 and TRBJ2-1; D might be TRBD2 (5 bases). The CDR3 loop spans 13 amino acids. The germline gives CDR1 SGHNT, CDR2 YYREEE (reference sequence). Trimming took 7 bases from V and 7 from J, leaving 15 bases between them. The CDR3 sequence is CASSRAWKNEQFF. CDR3 coding DNA: TGTGCCAGCTCGCGGGCCTGGAAGAATGAGCAGTTCTTC.

The chain is built from TRBV6-5 and TRBJ1-1; D call uncertain. Germline CDR1 MNHEY, CDR2 SVGAGI. V lost 4 bases and J lost 3, with 6 bases in between. This CDR3 comprises 12 residues. CDR3: CASSSDYTEAFF. CDR3 coding DNA: TGTGCCAGCAGTTCAGACTACACTGAAGCTTTCTTT.

The chain uses TRBV7-9 and TRBJ1-2; possible D gene TRBD1, 5 bases. Germline V gives CDR1 SEHNR, CDR2 FQNEAQ (reference sequence). The CDR3 length is 13 residues. Trimming removed 3 bases at V and 8 bases at J, with 13 bases between. CDR3 sequence reads: CASSLVTADGYTF. CDR3 nucleotides: TGTGCCAGCAGCTTGGTGACAGCAGACGGCTACACCTTC.

This clone has more than one count but fewer than ten. This rearrangement joins TRBV15 to TRBJ2-5; 10 nucleotides match TRBD2. Losses at the gene ends were 0 bases for V and 4 bases for J; bases not matched to a gene: 11. Germline V gene sequence: CDR1 LNHNV, CDR2 YYDKDF (reference sequence). The length of the CDR3 is 18 residues. The CDR3 region has the DNA TGTGCCACCAGCAGAGACCCGGGGGGACTAGCGTTCCGAGAGACCCAGTACTTC. Its protein product is CATSRDPGGLAFRETQYF.

This clone was detected only a few times. CDR3 nucleotides: TGTGCCAGCAGCATAGGCACGGGAGGACAGTCAGAGCAGTTCTTC. This sequence encodes CASSIGTGGQSEQFF. The rearrangement joins TRBV7-2 to TRBJ2-1; D is perhaps TRBD2 (7 bases). V lost 5 bases, J lost 10 bases, and 21 bases lay in between. Germline V lookup: CDR1 SGHTA, CDR2 FQGNSA. This CDR3 is built from 15 residues.

This clone appeared many times. The chain combines TRBV30 with TRBJ1-2, with D uncertain. Germline lookup yields CDR1 GTSNPN and CDR2 SVGIG (reference sequence). Trimming cost V 5 bases and J 8 bases, with 15 bases left between them. The CDR3 loop spans 12 amino acids. The CDR3 protein is CAWAYSSIGYTF. In DNA, the CDR3 is TGTGCCTGGGCATACAGTTCTATCGGCTACACCTTC.

Only a few counts were recorded for this clone. The chain has TRBV15 and TRBJ2-7, with a weak D call TRBD1 (6 bases). CDR1 is LNHNV and CDR2 is YYDKDF in the germline V gene (reference sequence). Trimming left V 2 bases short and J 0 bases short, with 8 bases between. The CDR3 runs to 14 residues. The CDR3 sequence: CATSRQGSSYEQYV. Written as DNA, the CDR3 is TGTGCCACCAGCAGACAGGGGAGCTCCTACGAGCAGTACGTC.

A few counts support this clone. The rearrangement joins TRBV29-1 to TRBJ2-3; D gene uncertain. Germline V gene lookup returns CDR1 SQVTM and CDR2 ANQGSEA. Trimming left V 3 bases short and J 2 bases short, with 6 bases between. The CDR3 extends over 12 amino acids. CDR3 residues: CSVDLATDTQYF. The CDR3, as DNA: TGCAGCGTTGATTTGGCCACAGATACGCAGTATTTT.